The entry below gives a single TCR beta chain sequence along with its context. The sample is drawn from a study of blood T cell repertoires in COVID-19. As handled by the study authors: Amplification of reference gene primers was used by the study to estimate nucleated cell counts. Sequenced by immunoSEQ multiplex PCR; TCRdb stores in-frame clones only, minus some. V and J calls and clone size come straight from that table; D and trimming were deduced from the DNA. This sample has 70,000 or so clones, with about 85% found just once. The CDR3 is made up of 12 amino acids. CDR1 and CDR2 from the germline V gene are SGDLS and YYNGEE. Trimming at V came to 3 bases and at J to 7 bases, leaving 2 bases not matched to a gene.

This TCR was sampled from a man between 50 and 59 years old with COVID-19, enrolled during active disease. The chain links TRBV9 to TRBJ1-1; 8 bases line up with TRBD1. Sequences were obtained from peripheral blood. This CDR3 reads CASSATGVEAFF. The CDR3 nucleotides read TGTGCCAGCAGCGCGACAGGGGTTGAAGCTTTCTTT.